The entry below gives a single T cell receptor beta chain sequence along with its context. Its antigen is unidentified. Sequencing used immunoSEQ multiplex PCR; TCRdb keeps in-frame clones, though not all of them. The repertoire holds approximately 2,200,000 clones, with about 92% as singletons. The sample belongs to a study of shared clonotypes between healthy human individuals. General observations from the study: Sharing across four donors was highest in naive CD4 (roughly 5%) and lowest in memory CD8 (0.4%).

Naive CD8 isolation took CD45RO-negative cells positively selected for CCR7 and excluded terminally differentiated effector memory CD45RA+ cells. All donors qualified as healthy HIV-negative adults and had experienced no recent acute infections or vaccinations. The specimen sequenced was naive CD8+ T cells from PBMCs. The sequence was obtained from a man aged 18 to 29 in good health. Some clones in this sample may be carry-over from other donors' samples.

The CDR3 here is CASSLWNTGGSPTDTQYF. CDR3 coding DNA: TGTGCCAGCAGTTTATGGAATACGGGGGGCTCCCCCACAGATACGCAGTATTTT. The chain employs TRBV27 and TRBJ2-3; D perhaps matches TRBD2 (7 bases). Germline assignment: CDR1 MNHEY and CDR2 SMNVEV (reference sequence). This CDR3 spans 18 amino acids. Trimming cost V 1 base and J 2 bases, with 19 bases left between them.